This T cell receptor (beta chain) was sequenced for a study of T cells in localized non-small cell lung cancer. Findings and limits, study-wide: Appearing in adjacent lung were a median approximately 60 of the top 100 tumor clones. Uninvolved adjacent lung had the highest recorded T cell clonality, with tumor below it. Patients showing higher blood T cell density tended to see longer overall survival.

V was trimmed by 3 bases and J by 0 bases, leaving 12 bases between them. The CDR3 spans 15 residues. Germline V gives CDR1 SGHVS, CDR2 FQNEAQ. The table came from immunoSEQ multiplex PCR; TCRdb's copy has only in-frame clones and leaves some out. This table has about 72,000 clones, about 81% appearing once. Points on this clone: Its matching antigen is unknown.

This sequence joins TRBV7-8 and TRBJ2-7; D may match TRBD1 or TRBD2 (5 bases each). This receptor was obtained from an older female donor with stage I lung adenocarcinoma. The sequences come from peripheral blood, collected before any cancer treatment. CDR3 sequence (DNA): TGTGCCAGCAGCTTCCCGGGACCCAGCTCCTACGAGCAGTACTTC. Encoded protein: CASSFPGPSSYEQYF.